Listed here are 5 T cell receptor beta chains from one sample, sequenced in a study of control samples from healthy donors and cancer patients. Assay used: immunoSEQ multiplex PCR; TCRdb lists only in-frame clones, some missing. Among 85,000 to 90,000 clones listed, around 86% were seen once. Material for sequencing was blood. The receptors originated from a man aged 30 to 45 in good health.

V and J are TRBV30 and TRBJ2-3; D uncertain. The CDR3 has 11 residues. The germline V gene has CDR1 GTSNPN and CDR2 SVGIG (reference sequence). Trimming took 0 bases from V and 6 from J, leaving 4 bases between them. CDR3 sequence: CAWSVRDTQYF. Here the CDR3 DNA reads TGTGCCTGGAGTGTTCGGGATACGCAGTATTTT.

The chain joins TRBV27 to TRBJ1-2; 10 positions agree with TRBD1. CDR1 and CDR2 (germline): MNHEY, SMNVEV (reference sequence). After removal of 2 bases from V and 0 bases from J, the junction contained 3 bases not matched to a gene. The CDR3 sequence is 16 residues long. The CDR3 nucleotides are TGTGCCAGCAGTTTACTCGGGACAGGGGCTAACTATGGCTACACCTTC. Translating gives CASSLLGTGANYGYTF.

This chain joins TRBV7-8 and TRBJ1-3, with a possible D match to TRBD1 (5 bases). The germline gives CDR1 SGHVS, CDR2 FQNEAQ. V shed 1 base and J shed 4 bases, with 11 bases lying between them. This CDR3 spans 15 amino acids. Here the CDR3 DNA reads TGTGCCAGCAGCTTAGATTGGGACCGAGGAAACACCATATATTTT. Its translation is CASSLDWDRGNTIYF.

J is TRBJ1-1 and V is TRBV4-2; no reliable D call. The CDR3 totals 11 residues. Deletions cut 0 bases from V and 6 bases from J, with 2 bases between. From germline, CDR1 is LGHNA and CDR2 YNFKEQ. CDR3 DNA: TGTGCCAGCAGCCAAGAACCTGAAGCTTTCTTT. Residues: CASSQEPEAFF.

The chain carries TRBV12-3 or TRBV12-4 and TRBJ1-1; no clear D gene. V lost 0 bases and J lost 4, with 6 bases in between. The CDR3 is made up of 13 amino acids. CDR3 in amino acids: CASSLASGTEAFF. CDR3 DNA: TGTGCCAGCAGTTTAGCCTCGGGCACTGAAGCTTTCTTT.